This T cell receptor beta chain was captured by sequencing in a study of T cell repertoires in cytomegalovirus infection. Study-level information: Newly reported HLA-C-restricted and thoroughly characterized HLA-B-restricted CMV epitopes were employed. Study findings and constraints: Ex vivo responses were dominated by HLA-C-restricted CMV-specific TCR beta clonotypes.

TCRdb used MiXCR to reprocess the reads, holding one entry per CDR3 protein. The repertoire holds approximately 310,000 distinct CDR3 sequences, with 25% as singletons. This clonotype was recorded at least ten times. The target antigen is unknown. The germline V gene has CDR1 SGHTA and CDR2 FQGNSA. With 5 bases clipped from V and 7 bases from J, the junction kept 12 bases outside the gene matches. CDR3 size: 15 residues. The sample consisted of cultured PBMCs, taken from culture after CMV antigen stimulation. This clonotype originated in a human donor in good health (CMV status not recorded). Some clones in this sample may be carry-over from other donors' samples. The chain is built from TRBV7-2 and TRBJ1-2; 8 nucleotides align to TRBD1. The CDR3 is CASSPPDREGGGYTF. In DNA, the CDR3 is TGTGCCAGCAGCCCCCCGGACAGGGAGGGGGGTGGCTACACCTTC.